Presented here are 29 T cell receptor beta chains from one specimen sequenced in a study of blood T cell repertoires in COVID-19. The table came from immunoSEQ multiplex PCR; TCRdb's copy has only in-frame clones and leaves some out. Of 150,000 to 160,000 clones listed, about 90% are singletons. The specimen sequenced was peripheral blood. These receptors came from a man between 50 and 59 years old with acute or convalescent COVID-19.

The chain couples TRBV7-9 to TRBJ1-2, with 8 bases that match TRBD1. V was clipped by 1 base and J by 7 bases; unmatched bases: 5. Germline lookup yields CDR1 SEHNR and CDR2 FQNEAQ (reference sequence). This CDR3 region has 14 residues. The CDR3 DNA is TGTGCCAGCAGCTTAGGTGACAGGGGCCGTGGCTACACCTTC. Translating it yields CASSLGDRGRGYTF.

The chain carries TRBV10-3 and TRBJ1-5; D uncertain. The CDR3 contains 16 residues. V was cut by 2 bases and J by 2 bases, with 13 bases left in between. The V gene's germline CDR1 is ENHRY and CDR2 SYGVKD. CDR3: CAISERAGGGNQPQHF. Written as DNA, the CDR3 is TGTGCCATCAGTGAGAGAGCAGGAGGAGGCAATCAGCCCCAGCATTTT.

The chain couples TRBV27 to TRBJ1-5; no clear D. The germline V gene has CDR1 MNHEY and CDR2 SMNVEV (reference sequence). Trimming removed 5 bases from V and 7 bases from J, with 12 bases in between. This CDR3 region has 13 residues. The CDR3 reads CASSLKPGQPQHF. The CDR3 nucleotides read TGTGCCAGCAGTCTGAAGCCAGGACAGCCCCAGCATTTT.

This clone occurred once. The V call is TRBV11-2, the J call TRBJ1-5, with D tentatively TRBD1 (6 bases). The V end was cut by 1 base, the J end by 2 bases, with 12 bases between. The CDR3 is made up of 16 amino acids. CDR1 is SGHAT and CDR2 is FQNNGV in the germline V gene. CDR3 DNA: TGTGCCAGCAGCTTAGGACGGGGGGCGGGCAATCAGCCCCAGCATTTT. As protein: CASSLGRGAGNQPQHF.

This clone occurred a few times. The CDR3 reads CATSYGPNYGYTF. The DNA for the CDR3 is TGTGCCACCAGCTATGGGCCTAACTATGGCTACACCTTC. The chain has TRBV19 and TRBJ1-2; D not certain. V gave up 10 bases and J gave up 0 bases, with 12 bases separating them. The CDR3 covers 13 residues. CDR1 and CDR2 (germline): LNHDA, SQIVND (reference sequence).

J is TRBJ1-1 and V is TRBV28; 8 bases fit TRBD1. Germline lookup yields CDR1 MDHEN and CDR2 SYDVKM. The ends lost 5 bases at V and 3 bases at J; junction bases unmatched: 11. CDR3 length: 16 residues. CDR3 DNA: TGTGCCAGCAGTACTCCGACAGGGGTGAAGGACACTGAAGCTTTCTTT. It is translated as CASSTPTGVKDTEAFF.

J is TRBJ2-6 and V is TRBV5-1, with D possibly TRBD1 on 6 matching bases. Germline loops: CDR1 SGHRS, CDR2 YFSETQ. V was shortened by 0 bases and J by 1 base, with 11 bases between the two germline ends. The CDR3 runs to 17 residues. The CDR3 DNA reads as TGCGCCAGCAGCTTGGTGAGAGGGGGTTCTGGGGCCAACGTCCTGACTTTC. Translated, it gives CASSLVRGGSGANVLTF. The entire variable domain, with the rest obtained from reference TRBV5-1 and TRBJ2-6, is as follows: KAGVTQTPRYLIKTRGQQVTLSCSPISGHRSVSWYQQTPGQGLQFLFEYFSETQRNKGNFPGRFSGRQFSNSRSEMNVSTLELGDSALYLCASSLVRGGSGANVLTFGAGSRLTVL.

The chain couples TRBV5-4 to TRBJ1-1; D remains unclear. The CDR3 is 14 amino acids. Trimming took off 4 bases at V and 3 bases at J, with 13 bases between the two ends. From germline, CDR1 is SGHNT and CDR2 YYREEE (reference sequence). DNA for the CDR3: TGTGCCAGCAGCCGGAACACCCGGGACACTGAAGCTTTCTTT. Encoded protein: CASSRNTRDTEAFF.

The chain is built from TRBV5-5 and TRBJ1-6, with D hard to call. V was shortened by 4 bases and J by 11 bases, with 19 bases between the two germline ends. The germline V gene has CDR1 SGHKS and CDR2 YYEKEE (reference sequence). There are 15 residues in the CDR3. CDR3 DNA sequence: TGTGCCAGCAGCCTGGAGGCGGCCGTTTTGGCACCCCTCCACTTT. Translation gives CASSLEAAVLAPLHF.

V and J are TRBV28 and TRBJ1-4; perhaps TRBD1 as D (5 bases). The V and J ends lost 7 bases and 4 bases respectively, with 10 bases between them. The CDR3 contains 13 residues. CDR1 is MDHEN, CDR2 SYDVKM, per germline. The CDR3 nucleotides are TGTGCCAGCATCCAGGGTGGTAATGAAAAACTGTTTTTT. Protein: CASIQGGNEKLFF.

The chain recombines TRBV7-9 with TRBJ1-4; D remains unclear. CDR1 SEHNR and CDR2 FQNEAQ come from the germline V gene (reference sequence). This CDR3 is built from 15 residues. With 2 bases removed from V and 4 bases from J, the gap between germline ends came to 11 bases. The CDR3 DNA follows: TGTGCCAGCAGCTTATACCGGAGAGATAATGAAAAACTGTTTTTT. Translation gives CASSLYRRDNEKLFF.

This chain's CDR3 is CASSLGLEGSQQYF. The CDR3 nucleotides are TGTGCCAGCAGCTTAGGTCTAGAGGGTTCGCAGCAGTACTTC. This chain uses TRBV11-2 with TRBJ2-7; the D gene is possibly TRBD2 (5 bases). CDR1 is SGHAT and CDR2 is FQNNGV in the germline V gene. Trimming took 1 base from V and 8 from J, leaving 15 bases between them. This CDR3 is 14 amino acids long.

The chain carries TRBV11-2 and TRBJ1-1; the D is unclear. The CDR3 loop spans 14 amino acids. CDR1 and CDR2 from the germline V gene are SGHAT and FQNNGV. V was clipped by 1 base and J by 11 bases, with 17 bases between them. The CDR3 nucleotides read TGTGCCAGCAGCTTAGGATTAGGTTCGGGGTTGGCTTTCTTT. Translated, it gives CASSLGLGSGLAFF.

The chain uses TRBV18 and TRBJ1-1; 7 nucleotides line up with TRBD1. The length of the CDR3 is 15 residues. V shed 0 bases and J 5 bases; nucleotides not matched to a gene: 6. Germline CDR1 reads KGHSH; CDR2 reads LQKENI. As DNA, the CDR3 is TGTGCCAGCTCACCACCAGGGGGCGCATCGACTGAAGCTTTCTTT. This codes for CASSPPGGASTEAFF.

The count of this clone is one. The gene calls are TRBV15 and TRBJ2-5, with D perhaps matching TRBD2 (6 bases). This CDR3 region has 14 residues. Germline CDR1 LNHNV, CDR2 YYDKDF (reference sequence). The ends were cut back, 3 bases at V and 5 bases at J, with 13 bases in the middle. The CDR3 nucleotides read TGTGCCACCAGCAGCGAGGGACTGTTGGAGACCCAGTACTTC. Translating it yields CATSSEGLLETQYF.

The V gene is TRBV9, the J gene TRBJ2-2, with TRBD1 identical over 8 bases. In germline, CDR1 is SGDLS, CDR2 YYNGEE. The ends lost 4 bases at V and 0 bases at J; junction bases unmatched: 8. The CDR3 has 17 amino acids. The CDR3, as DNA: TGTGCCAGCAGCCAGGCCACAGGGGGTGCGAACACCGGGGAGCTGTTTTTT. This translates into CASSQATGGANTGELFF.

This sequence joins TRBV24-1 and TRBJ2-3; 9 bases align to TRBD1. Germline V lookup: CDR1 KGHDR, CDR2 SFDVKD. The V segment lost 2 bases and the J segment 2 bases; nucleotides outside the gene matches: 4. This CDR3 is built from 16 residues. DNA for the CDR3: TGTGCCACCAGTGATTATGGGACAGGGCACACAGATACGCAGTATTTT. It is translated as CATSDYGTGHTDTQYF.

The chain joins TRBV18 to TRBJ1-2; TRBD1 aligns across 9 bases. Germline V gene lookup returns CDR1 KGHSH and CDR2 LQKENI. Trimming took 0 bases from V and 6 from J; bases not matched to a gene: 5. This CDR3 comprises 15 residues. CDR3 sequence reads: CASSPPGDRVHGYTF. In DNA form, the CDR3 reads TGTGCCAGCTCACCACCGGGGGACAGGGTTCATGGCTACACCTTC.

V is TRBV27 and J is TRBJ2-7; TRBD1 matches 7 bases. The germline V gene has CDR1 MNHEY and CDR2 SMNVEV (reference sequence). Losses at the gene ends were 6 bases for V and 0 bases for J; bases not matched to a gene: 8. The CDR3 loop spans 15 amino acids. The CDR3 region has the DNA TGTGCCAGCAGGGCGAGACAGGGAAGCTCCTACGAGCAGTACTTC. The encoded protein is CASRARQGSSYEQYF.

This clone was counted a single time. The chain has TRBV5-1 and TRBJ1-1, with 7 bases that match TRBD1. The trim removed 2 bases at V and 0 bases at J, leaving 1 base unmatched. CDR3 length: 14 amino acids. CDR1 and CDR2 from the germline V gene are SGHRS and YFSETQ. This CDR3 reads CASSFQGVNTEAFF. The DNA for the CDR3 is TGCGCCAGCAGCTTTCAGGGGGTGAACACTGAAGCTTTCTTT.

The chain uses TRBV9 and TRBJ1-4; TRBD1 agrees at 8 bases. This CDR3 is built from 16 residues. Germline V CDR1 and CDR2: SGDLS, YYNGEE. With 3 bases clipped from V and 5 bases from J, the junction kept 9 bases outside the gene matches. The CDR3 region is CASSATPGTGNEKLFF. CDR3 nucleotide sequence: TGTGCCAGCAGCGCCACCCCCGGGACAGGCAATGAAAAACTGTTTTTT.

The chain combines TRBV7-6 with TRBJ2-3; a weak D match, TRBD2 (6 bases). Germline CDR1 SGHVS, CDR2 FNYEAQ. CDR3 size: 16 residues. The V end was cut by 3 bases, the J end by 6 bases, with 19 bases between. CDR3 in amino acids: CASSLGLDGKGDTQYF. CDR3 nucleotide sequence: TGTGCCAGCAGCTTGGGACTTGATGGAAAAGGTGATACGCAGTATTTT.

The CDR3 nucleotides are TGTGCCAGCAGGACCGACAGGACGGGGAATTCACCCCTCCACTTT. The encoded protein is CASRTDRTGNSPLHF. This rearrangement joins TRBV2 to TRBJ1-6; possible D gene TRBD1, 6 bases. Germline V gene lookup returns CDR1 SNHLY and CDR2 FYNNEI. CDR3 length: 15 residues. V gave up 6 bases and J gave up 7 bases, with 16 bases separating them.

This chain uses TRBV6-1 with TRBJ2-1; 7 nucleotides align to TRBD2. The trim removed 4 bases at V and 1 base at J, leaving 7 bases unmatched. The CDR3 runs to 16 residues. CDR1 is MNHNS and CDR2 is SASEGT in the germline V gene. The CDR3 DNA reads TGTGCCAGCAGTGGGGGAACTAGCGATTCCTACAATGAGCAGTTCTTC. Its translation: CASSGGTSDSYNEQFF.

V gene TRBV12-3 or TRBV12-4 combines with J gene TRBJ1-2, with 9 positions matching TRBD1. This CDR3 region has 13 residues. The J segment lost 4 bases and the V segment lost 6 bases, leaving 3 bases of the junction unmatched. Here the CDR3 reads CASRGTGSYGYTF. Here the CDR3 DNA reads TGTGCCAGCAGGGGGACAGGGAGCTATGGCTACACCTTC.

The chain links TRBV7-9 to TRBJ2-7, with D unresolved. The V gene's germline CDR1 is SEHNR and CDR2 FQNEAQ (reference sequence). V was pared by 5 bases and J by 8 bases, with 10 bases between. This CDR3 has 11 amino acids. The CDR3 DNA is TGTGCCAGCAGCCCTACAGACAAGCAGTACTTC. Translation gives CASSPTDKQYF.

The rearrangement links TRBV11-3 to TRBJ2-3, with 7 bases matching TRBD2. The CDR3 is made up of 14 amino acids. CDR1 and CDR2 from the germline V gene are SGHNT and YENEEA. V trimming: 3 bases; J trimming: 1 base; junction bases outside the gene matches: 1. Here the CDR3 DNA reads TGTGCCAGCAGCTTCACTAGCGGCACAGATACGCAGTATTTT. Its protein is CASSFTSGTDTQYF. Filled out from reference TRBV11-3 and TRBJ2-3, the complete variable domain reads EAGVVQSPRYKIIEKKQPVAFWCNPISGHNTLYWYLQNLGQGPELLIRYENEEAVDDSQLPKDRFSAERLKGVDSTLKIQPAELGDSAVYLCASSFTSGTDTQYFGPGTRLTVL.

The chain couples TRBV13 to TRBJ2-1; 9 positions match TRBD1. Germline lookup yields CDR1 PRHDT and CDR2 FYEKMQ (reference sequence). The ends lost 4 bases at V and 7 bases at J; junction bases unmatched: 8. The CDR3 has 15 amino acids. CDR3 sequence reads: CASSSDRGSLNEQFF. The CDR3, as DNA: TGTGCCAGCAGCTCTGACAGGGGGAGCCTAAATGAGCAGTTCTTC.

The rearrangement joins TRBV7-2 to TRBJ1-3; 7 bases map to TRBD1. There are 16 residues in the CDR3. The V gene's germline CDR1 is SGHTA and CDR2 FQGNSA. With 5 bases clipped from V and 0 bases from J, the junction kept 7 bases outside the gene matches. Here the CDR3 DNA reads TGTGCCAGCAGCCCACAGACAGGGAGCTCTGGAAACACCATATATTTT. Its translation is CASSPQTGSSGNTIYF. The variable domain in full, with the rest retrieved from reference TRBV7-2 and TRBJ1-3, is GAGVSQSPSNKVTEKGKDVELRCDPISGHTALYWYRQSLGQGLEFLIYFQGNSAPDKSGLPSDRFSAERTGGSVSTLTIQRTQQEDSAVYLCASSPQTGSSGNTIYFGEGSWLTVV.